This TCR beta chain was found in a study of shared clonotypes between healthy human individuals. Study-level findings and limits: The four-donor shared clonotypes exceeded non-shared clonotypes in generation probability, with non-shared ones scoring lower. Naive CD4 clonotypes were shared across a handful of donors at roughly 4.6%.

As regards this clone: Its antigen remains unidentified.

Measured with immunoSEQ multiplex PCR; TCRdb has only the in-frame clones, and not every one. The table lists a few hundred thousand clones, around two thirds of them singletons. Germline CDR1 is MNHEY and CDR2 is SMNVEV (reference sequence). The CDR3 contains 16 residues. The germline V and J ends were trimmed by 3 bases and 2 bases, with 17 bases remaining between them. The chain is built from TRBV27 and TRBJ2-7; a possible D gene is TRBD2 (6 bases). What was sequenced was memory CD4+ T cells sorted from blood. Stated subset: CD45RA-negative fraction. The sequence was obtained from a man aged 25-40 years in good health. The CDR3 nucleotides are TGTGCCAGCAGTTTCTCGTATGGGACTGATACCTACGAGCAGTACTTC. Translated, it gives CASSFSYGTDTYEQYF.